This is a list of T cell receptor beta chains from one sample in a study of CD8+ T cells in alopecia areata. Sequencing was performed with immunoSEQ multiplex PCR; in TCRdb, only in-frame clones are kept and a portion is missing. Of around 270,000 clones in the sample, roughly 50% are singletons; the top ten hold approximately 1.7%. This material consisted of CD4+ T cells sorted from blood, taken at week 24, from a patient treated with tofacitinib. These receptors all come from a human donor with alopecia areata. Both conserved end residues are part of each CDR3. A D gene is named only where the DNA matches it firmly.

j_gene	v_gene	len	d_gene	CDR3aa
TRBJ2-5	TRBV11-1	16	NA	CASSLRLTEGRETQYF
TRBJ2-7	TRBV13	13	NA	CASSRGRTSWVYF
TRBJ1-1	TRBV30	14	NA	CAWSQTGGGTEAFF
TRBJ1-1	TRBV30	15	NA	CAWSVQTLMNTEAFF
TRBJ1-2	TRBV5-6	13	NA	CASSPPPGVGYTF
TRBJ1-1	TRBV5-1	13	NA	CASSLQPNTEAFF
TRBJ2-3	TRBV7-2	13	NA	CASRPPSTDTQYF
TRBJ2-1	TRBV7-2	15	NA	CASSFAGTFYNEQFF
TRBJ1-6	TRBV11-2	13	NA	CASSLESNSPLHF
TRBJ2-7	TRBV28	14	NA	CASSLPHISYEQYF
TRBJ1-1	TRBV6-6	14	NA	CASSPRAVNTEAFF
TRBJ2-2	TRBV9	14	TRBD1	CASSPRTGSGELFF
TRBJ2-1	TRBV29-1	12	TRBD1	CSVEDGGRGMFF
TRBJ1-2	TRBV27	14	NA	CASSFTASNYGYTF
TRBJ2-2	TRBV7-6	15	NA	CASSLGDANTGELFF
TRBJ2-6	TRBV6-5	15	TRBD2	CASSGLVPGANVLTF
TRBJ1-1	TRBV7-2	13	NA	CASSSQGNTEAFF
TRBJ2-7	TRBV27	15	TRBD1	CATSKPDRASYEQYF
TRBJ2-1	TRBV9	15	NA	CASSVDGALYNEQFF
TRBJ2-5	TRBV9	13	NA	CASSVQGPETQYF
TRBJ1-6	TRBV28	15	NA	CASSLGGYANSPLHF
TRBJ2-3	TRBV7-2	15	TRBD2	CASSPTSGGVRTQYF
TRBJ2-4	TRBV5-4	14	TRBD1	CASSLNRGTNIQYF
TRBJ2-3	TRBV15	14	TRBD2	CATRRGGQADTQYF
TRBJ2-7	TRBV27	16	TRBD1	CASSPTTGTGLSEQYF
TRBJ2-4	TRBV29-1	13	TRBD1	CSATGAAKNIQYF
TRBJ1-4	TRBV5-1	14	TRBD1	CASSLEGQDEKLFF
TRBJ2-3	TRBV7-9	15	NA	CASSSSDPGQDTQYF
TRBJ1-1	TRBV15	16	TRBD1	CATSRPRGQGATEAFF
TRBJ2-4	TRBV7-2	17	TRBD1	CASSPPTGGDAKNIQYF
TRBJ1-2	TRBV25-1	14	NA	CASSSKGGWYGYTF
TRBJ1-5	TRBV6-6	16	NA	CASSFRDPRGNQPQHF
TRBJ2-7	TRBV7-9	14	NA	CASSFGRSSYEQYF
TRBJ1-4	TRBV30	16	NA	CAWSVLGRATNEKLFF
TRBJ1-2	TRBV18	11	NA	CASSPGGGYTF
TRBJ2-3	TRBV4-3	14	TRBD1	CASSHRQGTDTQYF
TRBJ2-7	TRBV30	16	NA	CAWSMQQGFQAYEQYF
TRBJ2-7	TRBV30	13	TRBD2	CAWGEGKTYEQYF
NA	TRBV2	13	NA	CASSYNMEDEQYF
TRBJ2-1	TRBV7-7	15	TRBD1	CASSLGQASYNEQFF
TRBJ2-3	TRBV25-1	14	NA	CASSFPHGTDTQYF
TRBJ2-3	TRBV9	14	NA	CASSVVGSTDTQYF
TRBJ2-1	TRBV30	15	TRBD1	CAWSVGGQGNNEQFF
TRBJ2-7	TRBV30	14	NA	CARQSGTVSYEQYF
TRBJ2-5	TRBV5-1	14	NA	CASSLFPGQETQYF
TRBJ2-5	TRBV5-1	13	TRBD1	CASSLRQGETQYF
TRBJ2-4	TRBV10-3	13	TRBD1	CAISGTGENIQYF
TRBJ2-4	TRBV25-1	17	TRBD2	CASSIGSGVVAKNIQYF
TRBJ2-3	TRBV4-1	16	NA	CASSQETGRGTDTQYF
TRBJ1-2	TRBV30	13	NA	CAWSPGRAYGYTF
TRBJ2-2	TRBV9	14	NA	CASKPTANTGELFF
TRBJ2-1	TRBV7-9	12	TRBD1	CASSRQGDEQFF
TRBJ2-3	TRBV19	14	TRBD2	CASRGLAGSDTQYF
TRBJ1-5	TRBV2	15	NA	CASSADEYSNQPQHF